A selection of T cell receptor beta chains follows, all from one sample in a study of CD8 T cells in Susac syndrome. Using its own MiXCR run on the immunoSEQ multiplex PCR reads, TCRdb lists one record per CDR3 protein. There are roughly 120,000 distinct CDR3 sequences in the sample; approximately 95% occur only once, and 0.25% to 0.35% lies in the top ten. Sequenced material: CD8+ T cells from PBMCs. These receptors were obtained from a human donor with multiple sclerosis. Each CDR3 is given with its conserved first and last residue. D genes are given only for firm matches. Only part of the rows carry a size: once, few, many, or a class if the clone is expanded.

clone_size j_call v_call d_call cdr3_aa cdr3_nt
- TRBJ1-1 TRBV27 - CASAQMNTEAFF TGTGCCAGCGCCCAGATGAACACTGAAGCTTTCTTT
- TRBJ1-2 TRBV12-3/TRBV12-4 - CASIAGMRDGYTF TGTGCCAGCATTGCAGGGATGAGGGATGGCTACACCTTC
- TRBJ2-7 TRBV29-1 - CSVGDADEQYF TGCAGCGTTGGGGATGCGGACGAGCAGTACTTC
- TRBJ1-1 TRBV7-6 TRBD1 CASSPGQKKMNTEAFF TGTGCCAGCAGCCCGGGACAGAAGAAGATGAACACTGAAGCTTTCTTT
- TRBJ2-1 TRBV7-2 TRBD1 CASSSYRGAYNEQFF TGTGCCAGCAGCTCTTACAGGGGCGCCTACAATGAGCAGTTCTTC
- TRBJ2-1 TRBV9 - CASSSEGTQQFF TGTGCCAGCAGCTCCGAGGGGACTCAGCAGTTCTTC
- TRBJ2-1 TRBV12-3/TRBV12-4 - CASSFSAGDGQFF TGTGCCAGCAGTTTTTCAGCAGGGGACGGACAGTTCTTC
- TRBJ2-1 TRBV6-4 TRBD2 CASREGGGGNEQFF TGTGCCAGCAGGGAAGGCGGGGGGGGAAATGAGCAGTTCTTC
- TRBJ1-4 TRBV9 - CASSVGLATNEKLFF TGTGCCAGCAGCGTAGGACTCGCAACTAATGAAAAACTGTTTTTT
- TRBJ2-2 TRBV30 TRBD2 CAWSPGLRLAGASNTGELFF TGTGCCTGGAGTCCCGGTTTGAGACTAGCGGGGGCCTCGAACACCGGGGAGCTGTTTTTT
- TRBJ2-1 TRBV20-1 TRBD1 CSDHGTGDEDEQFF TGCAGTGACCACGGGACAGGGGACGAGGATGAGCAGTTCTTC
- TRBJ1-1 TRBV6-1 - CASSDPGVEAFF TGTGCCAGCAGTGATCCCGGGGTTGAAGCTTTCTTT
- TRBJ1-1 TRBV19 - CASSLYGGTEAFF TGTGCCAGTAGCCTCTATGGAGGCACTGAAGCTTTCTTT
- TRBJ1-5 TRBV18 - CASSPPGVRFGQPQHF TGTGCCAGCTCACCACCAGGGGTGCGTTTCGGGCAGCCCCAGCATTTT
- TRBJ1-5 TRBV5-4 TRBD1 CASSVGPGQGARQPQHF TGTGCCAGCAGTGTTGGTCCGGGACAGGGGGCCCGACAGCCCCAGCATTTT
- TRBJ2-1 TRBV19 TRBD1 CASSLDRGALNEQFF TGTGCCAGTAGCCTGGACAGGGGGGCGCTCAATGAGCAGTTCTTC
- TRBJ1-1 TRBV2 - CASSDGDGLNTEAFF TGTGCCAGCAGTGATGGGGACGGCCTGAACACTGAAGCTTTCTTT
- TRBJ1-2 TRBV20-1 - CSALIHPGQDFYGYTF TGCAGTGCCCTGATTCATCCGGGACAAGATTTTTATGGCTACACCTTC
- TRBJ2-4 TRBV12-3/TRBV12-4 - CASSLYGSLAKNIQYF TGTGCCAGCAGTTTATACGGCAGTTTAGCCAAAAACATTCAGTACTTC
- TRBJ2-6 TRBV6-5 - CASSYSGSSSSGANVLTF TGTGCCAGCAGTTACTCCGGCAGCTCAAGCTCTGGGGCCAACGTCCTGACTTTC
- TRBJ1-5 TRBV28 - CASSQDRAYQPQHF TGTGCCAGCAGTCAGGACAGAGCCTATCAGCCCCAGCATTTT
once TRBJ2-7 TRBV29-1 - CSVLTGNSYEQYF TGCAGCGTTCTTACAGGGAACAGTTACGAGCAGTACTTC
- TRBJ2-7 TRBV3-1 TRBD1 CASSHLGQRYEQYF TGTGCCAGCAGCCACCTGGGACAGAGATACGAGCAGTACTTC
- TRBJ2-1 TRBV19 TRBD1 CASSIVSWQGANEQFF TGTGCCAGTAGTATAGTCAGTTGGCAGGGGGCGAATGAGCAGTTCTTC
- TRBJ2-2 TRBV19 - CASNFFGTTPIPDTGELFF TGTGCCAGTAACTTTTTCGGGACGACTCCCATCCCCGACACCGGGGAGCTGTTTTTT
- TRBJ2-3 TRBV9 - CASSGGDTQYF TGTGCCAGCAGCGGAGGGGATACGCAGTATTTT
- TRBJ1-5 TRBV7-6 TRBD1 CASSNGDRAQPQHF TGTGCCAGCAGCAATGGGGACAGGGCGCAGCCCCAGCATTTT
- TRBJ1-2 TRBV5-1 - CASSLATMGPNYGYTF TGCGCCAGCAGCTTGGCTACCATGGGACCTAACTATGGCTACACCTTC
- TRBJ2-1 TRBV12-3/TRBV12-4 TRBD2 CASSFTSGAYNEQFF TGTGCCAGCAGTTTCACTAGCGGGGCGTACAATGAGCAGTTCTTC
- TRBJ2-3 TRBV7-9 TRBD2 CASSPLGAGYEADTQYF TGTGCCAGCAGCCCCCTCGGAGCGGGGTATGAAGCAGATACGCAGTATTTT
once TRBJ2-7 TRBV6-1 TRBD1 CASSEGPQGVDEQYF TGTGCCAGCAGTGAAGGCCCTCAGGGGGTAGACGAGCAGTACTTC
- TRBJ2-7 TRBV7-9 - CASSPRGAPAYEQYF TGTGCCAGCAGTCCAAGGGGGGCCCCGGCCTACGAGCAGTACTTC
- TRBJ2-1 TRBV13 TRBD1 CASSLLSAGTGHNEQFF TGTGCCAGCAGCTTACTATCGGCGGGGACAGGTCACAATGAGCAGTTCTTC
- TRBJ1-1 TRBV27 - CASSLSTEPITEAFF TGTGCCAGCAGTTTATCGACAGAGCCTATCACTGAAGCTTTCTTT
- TRBJ1-4 TRBV20-1 TRBD1 CSARGGTVNEKLFF TGCAGTGCTAGAGGAGGGACAGTTAATGAAAAACTGTTTTTT
- TRBJ2-1 TRBV27 TRBD2 CASSSAGGNEQFF TGTGCCAGCAGCTCCGCGGGGGGGAATGAGCAGTTCTTC
- TRBJ1-1 TRBV6-1 - CASRGTANTEAFF TGTGCCAGCAGGGGGACGGCGAACACTGAAGCTTTCTTT
once TRBJ2-4 TRBV7-2 - CASGLGLKNIQYF TGTGCCAGCGGACTTGGACTAAAAAACATTCAGTACTTC
- TRBJ1-2 TRBV9 TRBD1 CASSGTGNGYTF TGTGCCAGCAGCGGGACAGGGAACGGCTACACCTTC
- TRBJ2-4 TRBV5-6 - CASSFRIPRDSGRGNIQYF TGTGCCAGCAGCTTTCGAATCCCACGGGACTCCGGGCGGGGAAACATTCAGTACTTC
- TRBJ2-1 TRBV7-9 - CASSLMGLSLGNEQFF TGTGCCAGCAGCTTAATGGGACTCAGCCTGGGGAATGAGCAGTTCTTC
- TRBJ2-3 TRBV2 - CASSEALGTALDTQYF TGTGCCAGCAGTGAAGCGCTAGGAACAGCCTTAGATACGCAGTATTTT